Each of the 25 T cell receptor beta chains below was sequenced from the same sample in a study of T cell changes during pregnancy in multiple sclerosis. Some clones are missing from TCRdb's copy, which holds only in-frame ones; the method was immunoSEQ multiplex PCR. The profile covers tens of thousands of clones, with around 92% appearing a single time and 1.5% to 2.5% taken by the ten largest. The sequenced sample was peripheral blood, obtained in the third trimester of pregnancy. The source of these receptors is a female donor in good health, enrolled as a control in a pregnancy study.

This chain uses TRBV6-5 with TRBJ1-1; perhaps TRBD1 as D (5 bases). Trimming pared 0 bases from V and 5 bases from J, leaving 10 bases between. The CDR3 has 14 residues. Germline values: CDR1 MNHEY, CDR2 SVGAGI. This CDR3 reads CASSYSIRVTEAFF. CDR3 in DNA: TGTGCCAGCAGTTACTCGATCAGGGTGACTGAAGCTTTCTTT.

The chain recombines TRBV4-2 with TRBJ1-6; D remains unclear. The germline gives CDR1 LGHNA, CDR2 YNFKEQ. The V end was cut by 4 bases, the J end by 6 bases, with 13 bases between. The CDR3 has 15 amino acids. Written as DNA, the CDR3 is TGTGCCAGCAGCCCTCCGGGTGGTGGTAATTCACCCCTCCACTTT. This codes for CASSPPGGGNSPLHF.

The V call is TRBV5-4, the J call TRBJ2-7; 8 bases are shared with TRBD2. CDR1 SGHNT and CDR2 YYREEE come from the germline V gene (reference sequence). This CDR3 has 16 residues. Unmatched junction bases numbered 7, after V lost 0 bases and J lost 2 bases. For the CDR3, the DNA is TGTGCCAGCAGCTTGGGTAGTCGGGGACTAGCCTACGAGCAGTACTTC. Protein sequence: CASSLGSRGLAYEQYF.

The V gene is TRBV7-2, the J gene TRBJ2-7; a possible D gene is TRBD1 (6 bases). V was cut by 5 bases and J by 1 base, with 9 bases left in between. Germline-derived CDR1 and CDR2 are SGHTA and FQGNSA. The CDR3 length is 13 residues. The CDR3 here is CASSQGSSYEQYF. The DNA of the CDR3 is TGTGCCAGCAGCCAGGGGTCGTCCTACGAGCAGTACTTC.

As regards this clone: The junction departs from germline at one end; a sequencing error may be responsible. The chain couples TRBV7-7 to TRBJ2-5, with 13 nucleotides matching TRBD2. This CDR3 has 16 residues. Germline V gene sequence: CDR1 SSHAT, CDR2 FNYEAQ (reference sequence). As DNA, the CDR3 is TGTGCTAGCAGCTTAACTAGCGGGAGGGGATTTGAGACCCAGTACTTC. It is translated as CASSLTSGRGFETQYF.

This clone was recorded only once. The rearrangement links TRBV19 to TRBJ1-5, with 9 bases matching TRBD1. The trim removed 6 bases at V and 4 bases at J, leaving 1 base unmatched. CDR1 is LNHDA and CDR2 is SQIVND in the germline V gene (reference sequence). CDR3 length: 13 amino acids. The CDR3 loop is CASRDRGNQPQHF. The CDR3 bases are TGTGCCAGTAGGGACAGGGGAAATCAGCCCCAGCATTTT.

V usage is TRBV4-3 and J usage is TRBJ2-7, with a possible D match to TRBD1 (6 bases). CDR3 size: 13 residues. V lost 2 bases to trimming and J lost 4 bases, with 9 bases between them. CDR1 is LGHNA, CDR2 YSLEER, per germline. CDR3 in DNA: TGCGCCAGCAGCCAACGACAGGCGTACGAGCAGTACTTC. It specifies CASSQRQAYEQYF.

The chain is built from TRBV6-5 and TRBJ1-1; TRBD1 aligns across 7 bases. This CDR3 has 13 amino acids. V was clipped by 5 bases and J by 4 bases; unmatched bases: 4. Per the germline V gene, CDR1 is MNHEY and CDR2 is SVGAGI. The CDR3 nucleotides are TGTGCCAGCAGTGACAGGGCGGGCACTGAAGCTTTCTTT. This gives the protein CASSDRAGTEAFF.

The V gene is TRBV5-6, the J gene TRBJ2-7, with 8 nucleotides matching TRBD2. CDR1 is SGHDT, CDR2 YYEEEE, per germline. V was clipped by 3 bases and J by 2 bases; unmatched bases: 10. This CDR3 is built from 16 residues. The CDR3, as DNA: TGTGCCAGCAGCTCCTATAGCGGGATTCGAGCCTACGAGCAGTACTTC. Translated, it gives CASSSYSGIRAYEQYF.

The rearrangement uses TRBV5-1 and TRBJ2-3; the match to TRBD1 covers 10 bases. CDR1 is SGHRS, CDR2 YFSETQ, per germline. The CDR3 covers 16 residues. Unmatched junction bases numbered 9, after V lost 4 bases and J lost 4 bases. CDR3: CASSPLGGTGADTQYF. CDR3 sequence (DNA): TGCGCCAGCAGCCCTCTCGGTGGGACAGGGGCAGATACGCAGTATTTT.

The CDR3 DNA reads TGTGCCAGCAGAAGGACTAGCGGGAGTTATGAGCAGTTCTTC. The encoded protein is CASRRTSGSYEQFF. This rearrangement joins TRBV7-2 to TRBJ2-1; 13 bases line up with TRBD2. The CDR3 runs to 14 residues. After removal of 6 bases from V and 8 bases from J, the junction contained 4 bases not matched to a gene. Germline V gives CDR1 SGHTA, CDR2 FQGNSA.

A word on this clone: The junction differs from germline at one of its ends, possibly a read error. CDR3 bases: TGTGCCAGCAGCTTATGGACTAGCGGGGGGGAGCAGTTCTTC. Translating gives CASSLWTSGGEQFF. The chain joins TRBV28 to TRBJ2-1; 14 bases agree with TRBD2. CDR3 size: 14 residues. Germline-derived CDR1 and CDR2 are MDHEN and SYDVKM. Full variable domain (outside the CDR3, taken from reference TRBV28 and TRBJ2-1): DVKVTQSSRYLVKRTGEKVFLECVQDMDHENMFWYRQDPGLGLRLIYFSYDVKMKEKGDIPEGYSVSREKKERFSLILESASTNQTSMYLCASSLWTSGGEQFFGPGTRLTVL.

The chain carries TRBV6-6 and TRBJ2-1; the match to TRBD2 covers 8 bases. Germline V lookup: CDR1 MNHNY, CDR2 SVGAGI (reference sequence). The ends lost 2 bases at V and 1 base at J; junction bases unmatched: 1. CDR3 length: 15 amino acids. CDR3 sequence reads: CASSYLAGSYNEQFF. The DNA of the CDR3 is TGTGCCAGCAGTTACCTAGCGGGTTCCTACAATGAGCAGTTCTTC.

The chain combines TRBV9 with TRBJ2-2, with D uncertain. Germline V gene lookup returns CDR1 SGDLS and CDR2 YYNGEE. V was cut by 2 bases and J by 8 bases, with 7 bases left in between. The CDR3 sequence is 12 residues long. The CDR3 bases are TGTGCCAGCAGCGTGAGGTCTGGGGAGCTGTTTTTT. Translated, it gives CASSVRSGELFF.

The genes are TRBV30 and TRBJ2-3, with TRBD2 matching 9 bases. Germline V gives CDR1 GTSNPN, CDR2 SVGIG (reference sequence). V lost 5 bases and J lost 6; bases outside the gene matches: 12. The CDR3 sequence is 15 residues long. This CDR3 is CAWARASGAHDTQYF. In nucleotides, the CDR3 is TGTGCCTGGGCCCGGGCTAGCGGGGCCCATGATACGCAGTATTTT. Looking up the rest from reference TRBV30 and TRBJ2-3 gives the full variable domain: SQTIHQWPATLVQPVGSPLSLECTVEGTSNPNLYWYRQAAGRGLQLLFYSVGIGQISSEVPQNLSASRPQDRQFILSSKKLLLSDSGFYLCAWARASGAHDTQYFGPGTRLTVL.

This clone was seen only once. Germline and junction disagree at one end, which may indicate a read error. The chain is built from TRBV2 and TRBJ2-5; D gene unclear. The CDR3 spans 13 residues. CDR1 and CDR2 (germline): SNHLY, FYNNEI. CDR3 in amino acids: CASNELLRETQYF. The CDR3 DNA reads TGTGCCAGCAATGAATTACTACGAGAGACCCAGTACTTC.

This sequence joins TRBV7-6 and TRBJ1-3, with 7 positions matching TRBD1. Germline CDR1 SGHVS, CDR2 FNYEAQ. The CDR3 consists of 15 residues. Losses at the gene ends were 5 bases for V and 4 bases for J; bases not matched to a gene: 8. The CDR3 protein is CASSPRTGSGNTIYF. CDR3 nucleotide sequence: TGTGCCAGCAGCCCCCGGACAGGTTCAGGAAACACCATATATTTT.

This clone was observed once. The gene calls are TRBV27 and TRBJ1-5; D remains ambiguous. Germline V CDR1 and CDR2: MNHEY, SMNVEV (reference sequence). The CDR3 length is 15 residues. V was shortened by 6 bases and J by 3 bases, with 15 bases between the two germline ends. The CDR3 nucleotides read TGTGCCAGCAGGTCCGGGTCTCTTCCCAATCAGCCCCAGCATTTT. Protein: CASRSGSLPNQPQHF.

This clone showed up just once. The V call is TRBV27, the J call TRBJ2-5; 12 nucleotides agree with TRBD2. Trimming took 1 base from V and 3 from J; bases not matched to a gene: 3. This CDR3 contains 16 residues. Germline CDR1 MNHEY, CDR2 SMNVEV (reference sequence). DNA for the CDR3: TGTGCCAGCAGTTTATTGACTAGCGGGGGTAAAGAGACCCAGTACTTC. This sequence encodes CASSLLTSGGKETQYF.

The rearrangement links TRBV7-3 to TRBJ2-5; possible D gene TRBD2, 5 bases. Germline CDR1 SGHTA, CDR2 FQGTGA. V gave up 2 bases and J gave up 2 bases, with 12 bases separating them. The CDR3 covers 15 residues. The CDR3 nucleotides read TGTGCCAGCAGCTTAGGAACCAGCGGACAAGAGACCCAGTACTTC. It translates to CASSLGTSGQETQYF.

This chain uses TRBV2 with TRBJ1-1; 7 bases match TRBD1. CDR3 size: 15 residues. Germline V gives CDR1 SNHLY, CDR2 FYNNEI. With V trimmed by 8 bases and J by 2 bases, 11 bases remained unmatched. CDR3 loop: CASPWRDSRNTEAFF. The CDR3 DNA is TGTGCCAGCCCATGGCGGGACAGCCGAAACACTGAAGCTTTCTTT.

The rearrangement joins TRBV29-1 to TRBJ2-5; tentatively, D is TRBD2 (7 bases). Germline assignment: CDR1 SQVTM and CDR2 ANQGSEA. Trimming took 1 base from V and 5 from J, leaving 14 bases between them. The CDR3 extends over 14 amino acids. For the CDR3, the DNA is TGCAGCGTTGAAGCAGAGGGGAGGGGGGAGACCCAGTACTTC. Its protein product is CSVEAEGRGETQYF.

The chain is built from TRBV6-5 and TRBJ2-1; D unresolved. There are 15 residues in the CDR3. Deletions cut 1 base from V and 5 bases from J, with 12 bases between. CDR1 and CDR2 from the germline V gene are MNHEY and SVGAGI. CDR3 coding DNA: TGTGCCAGCAGTTACTTGATCGGTGCCCACAATGAGCAGTTCTTC. It specifies CASSYLIGAHNEQFF.

The chain carries TRBV29-1 and TRBJ1-2; D unclear. CDR1 SQVTM and CDR2 ANQGSEA come from the germline V gene. CDR3 length: 12 residues. The CDR3 here is CTPVRGDDGYTF. The CDR3 bases are TGCACCCCAGTACGGGGAGACGATGGCTACACCTTC.

This chain connects TRBV6-1 to TRBJ2-1, with 12 nucleotides matching TRBD1. J gave up 8 bases and V 6 bases, and 8 bases lay outside the gene matches. Germline V gene sequence: CDR1 MNHNS, CDR2 SASEGT. CDR3 length: 15 residues. CDR3 nucleotides: TGTGCCAGCAGCCCCGGGACAGGGGGCCTGTATGAGCAGTTCTTC. Protein: CASSPGTGGLYEQFF.